The 19 T cell receptor beta chains presented below share a single source sample, sequenced in a study of graft-versus-host responses after intestinal transplantation. Sequenced by immunoSEQ multiplex PCR; TCRdb stores in-frame clones only, minus some. Among about 97,000 clones listed, 90% were seen once. Material: PBMCs, obtained roughly 68 weeks after intestinal transplant. The receptors were sampled from a human patient who received an intestinal transplant, so some T cells may come from the graft donor.

The chain employs TRBV7-3 and TRBJ2-5, with 10 bases lining up with TRBD2. V gave up 3 bases and J gave up 5 bases; unmatched junction bases: 6. The CDR3 runs to 15 residues. The germline V gene encodes CDR1 SGHTA and CDR2 FQGTGA. DNA for the CDR3: TGTGCCAGCAGCTTGATAGCGGGGGGCTTGGAGACCCAGTACTTC. It codes for CASSLIAGGLETQYF.

The chain has TRBV2 and TRBJ2-6; a weak D match, TRBD1 (5 bases). Germline values: CDR1 SNHLY, CDR2 FYNNEI. The length of the CDR3 is 15 residues. V lost 6 bases and J lost 0, with 9 bases in between. DNA of the CDR3: TGTGCCAGCAGGCTTGACAGCTCTGGGGCCAACGTCCTGACTTTC. This encodes CASRLDSSGANVLTF.

V is TRBV27 and J is TRBJ1-5, with 10 bases lining up with TRBD1. V trimming: 1 base; J trimming: 6 bases; junction bases outside the gene matches: 6. Germline CDR1 reads MNHEY; CDR2 reads SMNVEV (reference sequence). The length of the CDR3 is 16 residues. CDR3 nucleotide sequence: TGTGCCAGCAGTTTATACGGGACAGGGGAAGGTCAGCCCCAGCATTTT. This codes for CASSLYGTGEGQPQHF.

V usage is TRBV29-1 and J usage is TRBJ2-2; possibly TRBD2 for D (6 bases). The V and J ends lost 1 base and 7 bases respectively, with 10 bases between them. The germline gives CDR1 SQVTM, CDR2 ANQGSEA. The CDR3 is 13 residues long. Here the CDR3 reads CSVEGGVDGELFF. The CDR3 DNA is TGCAGCGTTGAAGGGGGGGTCGACGGGGAGCTGTTTTTT.

With regard to this clone: This sample also contains other DNA sequences that code for the same CDR3. This chain connects TRBV7-2 to TRBJ2-3; TRBD1 agrees at 9 bases. CDR1 is SGHTA and CDR2 is FQGNSA in the germline V gene. This CDR3 is built from 15 residues. V lost 1 base to trimming and J lost 8 bases; unmatched junction nucleotides: 7. The CDR3 DNA reads as TGTGCCAGCAGCTTAGGACAGGGGGGTCAGGGTACGCAGTATTTT. It codes for CASSLGQGGQGTQYF.

The chain employs TRBV10-2 and TRBJ2-1; D unclear. This CDR3 is built from 13 residues. Germline-derived CDR1 and CDR2 are WSHSY and SAAADI. Deletions cut 8 bases from V and 7 bases from J, with 15 bases between. CDR3 in DNA: TGCGCCAGCCACCCACTCCGGGTAAATGAGCAGTTCTTC. Amino acids: CASHPLRVNEQFF.

CDR3 nucleotides: TGTGCCAGCAGCCAAGATCGGCAGGCGACTATGAACACTGAAGCTTTCTTT. Residues: CASSQDRQATMNTEAFF. The V gene is TRBV4-2, the J gene TRBJ1-1; D is uncertain. The CDR3 length is 17 residues. Germline CDR1 LGHNA, CDR2 YNFKEQ. Trimming cost V 0 bases and J 0 bases, with 14 bases left between them.

The J gene is TRBJ2-7, the V gene TRBV7-8; either TRBD1 or TRBD2 may fit D (6 bases each). The V end lost 6 bases, the J end lost 6 bases, and 21 bases lay between the germline ends. Looked up from germline, CDR1 is SGHVS and CDR2 is FQNEAQ. The length of the CDR3 is 15 residues. DNA of the CDR3: TGTGCCAGCAGAACGGGAGCCCAAAACAGGGTCGAGCAGTACTTC. The encoded protein is CASRTGAQNRVEQYF.

The chain has TRBV6-6 and TRBJ1-5; 7 nucleotides align to TRBD1. The V gene end was trimmed by 5 bases and the J gene end by 6 bases; junction bases not matched to a gene: 4. The CDR3 runs 13 residues. The germline V gene has CDR1 MNHNY and CDR2 SVGAGI (reference sequence). The CDR3 is CASSQRDSQPQHF. In DNA form, the CDR3 reads TGTGCCAGCAGTCAAAGGGACAGTCAGCCCCAGCATTTT.

V and J are TRBV6-5 and TRBJ2-7; TRBD1 agrees at 9 bases. Germline V CDR1 and CDR2: MNHEY, SVGAGI. The CDR3 is 15 amino acids. Losses at the gene ends were 4 bases for V and 5 bases for J; bases not matched to a gene: 9. The CDR3 coding sequence is TGTGCCAGCAGTTTGGCAGGGACAGGGAGCGACGAGCAGTACTTC. This gives the protein CASSLAGTGSDEQYF.

The rearrangement links TRBV7-2 to TRBJ1-3; 7 nucleotides line up with TRBD1. Trimming at V came to 8 bases and at J to 4 bases, leaving 14 bases not matched to a gene. Germline V gene sequence: CDR1 SGHTA, CDR2 FQGNSA. The CDR3 extends over 16 amino acids. This CDR3 reads CASGQNRDRGGNTIYF. The CDR3 DNA reads as TGTGCCAGCGGCCAAAACCGGGACAGAGGAGGAAACACCATATATTTT. Full variable domain (outside the CDR3, taken from reference TRBV7-2 and TRBJ1-3): GAGVSQSPSNKVTEKGKDVELRCDPISGHTALYWYRQSLGQGLEFLIYFQGNSAPDKSGLPSDRFSAERTGGSVSTLTIQRTQQEDSAVYLCASGQNRDRGGNTIYFGEGSWLTVV.

V usage is TRBV6-5 and J usage is TRBJ2-1, with TRBD2 matching 9 bases. The CDR3 covers 16 residues. After removal of 2 bases from V and 2 bases from J, the junction contained 4 bases not matched to a gene. The germline V gene has CDR1 MNHEY and CDR2 SVGAGI. The DNA of the CDR3 is TGTGCCAGCAGTTACGCCGGCGGGGGGGCCTACAATGAGCAGTTCTTC. Protein product: CASSYAGGGAYNEQFF.

V is TRBV10-2 and J is TRBJ2-6; 9 bases match TRBD1. The CDR3 runs to 17 residues. V shed 4 bases and J 2 bases; nucleotides not matched to a gene: 6. CDR1 is WSHSY and CDR2 is SAAADI in the germline V gene. CDR3 protein: CASSAGDRVTGANVLTF. For the CDR3, the DNA is TGCGCCAGCAGTGCGGGGGACAGGGTAACTGGGGCCAACGTCCTGACTTTC.

On this clone itself: One junction end disagrees with the germline gene, perhaps due to a read error. The V call is TRBV5-1, the J call TRBJ2-2, with D possibly called TRBD1 or TRBD2 (5 bases each). Germline loops: CDR1 SGHRS, CDR2 YFSETQ. The CDR3 length is 17 residues. CDR3 region: CASSLRGGPGNAGELFF. DNA of the CDR3: TGCGCCAGCAGCTTGAGGGGTGGACCGGGGAACGCCGGGGAGCTGTTTTTT.

V is TRBV5-1 and J is TRBJ2-3; TRBD2 matches 9 bases. The CDR3 is made up of 14 amino acids. The germline CDR1 and CDR2 sequences are SGHRS and YFSETQ. The ends lost 5 bases at V and 2 bases at J; junction bases unmatched: 3. Here the CDR3 reads CASRSGGITDTQYF. CDR3 coding DNA: TGCGCCAGCAGGAGCGGGGGGATCACAGATACGCAGTATTTT.

CDR3 amino acids: CASSLSVRGQPQHF. The CDR3 DNA reads as TGTGCCAGCAGTTTATCGGTCAGGGGGCAGCCCCAGCATTTT. The chain employs TRBV28 and TRBJ1-5; 7 nucleotides align to TRBD1. Trimming removed 1 base from V and 7 bases from J; junction bases left unmatched: 4. Germline V gene sequence: CDR1 MDHEN, CDR2 SYDVKM. The CDR3 is 14 residues long. Using reference TRBV28 and TRBJ1-5 for the parts outside the CDR3, the full variable domain is DVKVTQSSRYLVKRTGEKVFLECVQDMDHENMFWYRQDPGLGLRLIYFSYDVKMKEKGDIPEGYSVSREKKERFSLILESASTNQTSMYLCASSLSVRGQPQHFGDGTRLSIL.

V usage is TRBV6-5 and J usage is TRBJ2-7; 10 positions agree with TRBD1. Germline V lookup: CDR1 MNHEY, CDR2 SVGAGI. Germline trimming cut 0 bases from V and 1 base from J; bases unmatched to any gene: 3. The CDR3 runs 16 residues. In nucleotides, the CDR3 is TGTGCCAGCAGTTACTCCGGGACAGGGGTTTCCTACGAGCAGTACTTC. It yields the protein CASSYSGTGVSYEQYF.

CDR3 sequence: CASSYSRWAYEQYF. The CDR3 DNA reads TGTGCCAGCAGTTACTCGAGGTGGGCCTACGAGCAGTACTTC. This rearrangement joins TRBV6-5 to TRBJ2-7; no clear D gene. V lost 0 bases to trimming and J lost 2 bases, with 8 bases between them. CDR1 MNHEY and CDR2 SVGAGI come from the germline V gene. CDR3 length equals 14 residues.

The CDR3 DNA sequence: TGCAGCGGGTTTCGGGATACGCAGTATTTT. Translating gives CSGFRDTQYF. The chain is built from TRBV29-1 and TRBJ2-3; D is uncertain. V lost 7 bases to trimming and J lost 6 bases, with 8 bases between them. The CDR3 loop spans 10 amino acids. Germline V gene data show CDR1 as SQVTM and CDR2 as ANQGSEA.